The T cell receptor beta chain under discussion was sequenced for a study of blood T cell repertoires in COVID-19. At the level of the study: Collection of acute and convalescent COVID-19 samples took place in the United States, Italy and Spain. T cells, B-cell-depleted T cells, or PBMCs provided the cDNA or gDNA that served as material.

V gave up 6 bases and J gave up 5 bases; unmatched junction bases: 10. The germline CDR1 and CDR2 sequences are SGHDT and YYEEEE. CDR3 length: 15 amino acids. In the source study's methods: Amplification of reference gene primers provided the estimated nucleated cell counts. The method was immunoSEQ multiplex PCR; TCRdb's version includes in-frame clones alone and lacks a portion of them. V and J calls and clone size are as listed in that table; D and trimming were resolved from the DNA. In the table there are 130,000 or so clones, 70% to 90% of which are singletons. This receptor was identified in an older woman with acute or convalescent COVID-19. Sample: peripheral blood. This chain joins TRBV5-6 and TRBJ2-5, with TRBD1 identical over 10 bases. The chain's CDR3 is CASTPRDRGSETQYF. The CDR3 DNA follows: TGTGCCAGCACCCCTAGGGACAGGGGAAGCGAGACCCAGTACTTC.